The 23 T cell receptor beta chains below were found in one sample sequenced in a study of T-cell reconstitution after alpha-beta-depleted transplantation in children. Unique molecular identifiers tagged the TCRbeta library. TCRdb used MiXCR to reprocess the PCR reads, holding one entry per CDR3 protein. The sample carries approximately 800,000 distinct CDR3 sequences, roughly 15% recorded once. The input for sequencing was PBMCs, mostly from graft donor cells, taken 360 days after TCRalphabeta/CD19-depleted stem cell transplant. These receptors came from a male patient aged 10 to 17 who had a stem cell transplant for acute lymphoblastic leukemia, so the T cells may come from the graft donor.

There are a few counts of this clonotype. The rearrangement links TRBV7-2 to TRBJ2-5, with TRBD2 matching 8 bases. The V gene's germline CDR1 is SGHTA and CDR2 FQGNSA. The CDR3 spans 16 residues. The trim removed 8 bases at V and 5 bases at J, leaving 16 bases unmatched. CDR3 sequence (DNA): TGTGCCAGCCCCGGGGGAGGGAGCGGGAGTGGGGAGACCCAGTACTTC. Translating it yields CASPGGGSGSGETQYF.

The chain couples TRBV7-8 to TRBJ1-1; a possible D gene is TRBD1 (5 bases). Looked up from germline, CDR1 is SGHVS and CDR2 is FQNEAQ. Trimming left V 3 bases short and J 0 bases short, with 11 bases between. The CDR3 covers 15 residues. The CDR3 loop is CASSFPGRMNTEAFF. Written as DNA, the CDR3 is TGTGCCAGCAGCTTTCCGGGACGCATGAACACTGAAGCTTTCTTT.

This clonotype was found a few times. The chain couples TRBV12-5 to TRBJ1-5; D unclear. This CDR3 has 16 residues. Germline CDR1 is LGHNT and CDR2 is FRNRAP. The V end lost 0 bases, the J end lost 2 bases, and 11 bases lay between the germline ends. The CDR3 nucleotides are TGTGCTAGTGGTTTGGTACAGAAGGAAGGCAATCAGCCCCAGCATTTT. Translated: CASGLVQKEGNQPQHF.

The gene calls are TRBV7-9 and TRBJ1-2; weak D call: TRBD1 (6 bases). Germline V CDR1 and CDR2: SEHNR, FQNEAQ (reference sequence). The CDR3 extends over 14 amino acids. The V and J ends lost 3 bases and 7 bases respectively, with 15 bases between them. CDR3 in DNA: TGTGCCAGCAGCTTCGGTTACAGGGTGTCTGGCTACACCTTC. This translates into CASSFGYRVSGYTF. The entire variable domain, with the rest obtained from reference TRBV7-9 and TRBJ1-2, is as follows: DTGVSQNPRHKITKRGQNVTFRCDPISEHNRLYWYRQTLGQGPEFLTYFQNEAQLEKSRLLSDRFSAERPKGSFSTLEIQRTEQGDSAMYLCASSFGYRVSGYTFGSGTRLTVV.

This clonotype came up many times. The chain links TRBV2 to TRBJ2-3; D not certain. Germline CDR1 SNHLY, CDR2 FYNNEI. This CDR3 contains 13 residues. Trimming left V 7 bases short and J 2 bases short, with 10 bases between. CDR3 residues: CASKYSSTDTQYF. The CDR3 DNA is TGTGCCAGCAAGTACAGTTCCACAGATACGCAGTATTTT.

This clonotype was detected only a few times. The chain recombines TRBV5-1 with TRBJ2-7; D remains ambiguous. This CDR3 is 14 amino acids long. V shed 0 bases and J shed 1 base, with 8 bases lying between them. The germline V gene has CDR1 SGHRS and CDR2 YFSETQ. The CDR3 coding sequence is TGCGCCAGCAGCTTGGCAACAGTTTCCTACGAGCAGTACTTC. Amino acid sequence: CASSLATVSYEQYF.

This clonotype was counted a few times. This chain joins TRBV12-3 or TRBV12-4 and TRBJ2-4; D not certain. V shed 0 bases and J shed 0 bases, with 6 bases lying between them. This CDR3 is built from 15 residues. The CDR3 here is CASSLAILAKNIQYF. CDR3 DNA: TGTGCCAGCAGTTTAGCCATTCTAGCCAAAAACATTCAGTACTTC.

The chain is built from TRBV6-5 and TRBJ2-2; perhaps TRBD1 as D (5 bases). This CDR3 has 17 residues. V was shortened by 2 bases and J by 3 bases, with 16 bases between the two germline ends. CDR1 and CDR2 (germline): MNHEY, SVGAGI. This chain's CDR3 is CASSYERGLRDTGELFF. The CDR3 nucleotides read TGTGCCAGCAGTTACGAAAGGGGATTGAGAGACACCGGGGAGCTGTTTTTT.

The chain has TRBV7-2 and TRBJ2-3, with 7 bases lining up with TRBD2. The CDR3 consists of 14 residues. Germline CDR1 and CDR2: SGHTA and FQGNSA. V lost 1 base to trimming and J lost 5 bases; unmatched junction nucleotides: 3. DNA of the CDR3: TGTGCCAGCAGCTTAGGGGGGGGAGTAGATACGCAGTATTTT. Protein sequence: CASSLGGGVDTQYF. Together with reference TRBV7-2 and TRBJ2-3, the CDR3 gives the full variable domain: GAGVSQSPSNKVTEKGKDVELRCDPISGHTALYWYRQSLGQGLEFLIYFQGNSAPDKSGLPSDRFSAERTGGSVSTLTIQRTQQEDSAVYLCASSLGGGVDTQYFGPGTRLTVL.

This clonotype appeared a few times. The rearrangement uses TRBV6-4 and TRBJ2-1; 8 bases match TRBD2. The CDR3 runs to 19 residues. Germline trimming cut 6 bases from V and 7 bases from J; bases unmatched to any gene: 23. Germline V CDR1 and CDR2: MRHNA, SNTAGT. CDR3 nucleotide sequence: TGTGCCAGCAGCACCACAACTAGCGGAACCTATGTACGTCGGAATGAGCAGTTCTTC. Protein sequence: CASSTTTSGTYVRRNEQFF.

In its sample, this clonotype was seen a few times. V usage is TRBV5-1 and J usage is TRBJ1-1; D is unclear. This CDR3 contains 15 residues. CDR1 and CDR2 from the germline V gene are SGHRS and YFSETQ. V lost 2 bases and J lost 1, with 12 bases in between. The CDR3 bases are TGCGCCAGCAGCTTCCGGATCCCGGGGAACACTGAAGCTTTCTTT. This sequence encodes CASSFRIPGNTEAFF.

This clonotype was counted only a few times. This chain joins TRBV7-6 and TRBJ2-3; TRBD2 matches 9 bases. The CDR3 is 16 amino acids. From germline, CDR1 is SGHVS and CDR2 FNYEAQ. V lost 8 bases, J lost 6 bases, and 15 bases stayed unmatched. CDR3 sequence (DNA): TGTGCCAGCGCTATGAGGGTAGCGGGAGAAGGGGATACGCAGTATTTT. This sequence encodes CASAMRVAGEGDTQYF.

The rearrangement uses TRBV20-1 and TRBJ2-2; no definite D call. The germline V and J ends were trimmed by 2 bases and 3 bases, with 7 bases remaining between them. Germline V lookup: CDR1 DFQATT, CDR2 SNEGSKA (reference sequence). This CDR3 is built from 13 residues. Written as DNA, the CDR3 is TGCAGTGCTAGAAGGGCCCACACCGGGGAGCTGTTTTTT. It is translated as CSARRAHTGELFF.

This clonotype has a count of ten or more. The V gene is TRBV5-1, the J gene TRBJ2-1; TRBD2 aligns across 12 bases. The J segment lost 9 bases and the V segment lost 4 bases, leaving 11 bases of the junction unmatched. This CDR3 region has 16 residues. CDR1 and CDR2 (germline): SGHRS, YFSETQ. The CDR3, as DNA: TGCGCCAGCAGCAGGGGACTAGCGGGCGTCCTTGGTGAGCAGTTCTTC. It is translated as CASSRGLAGVLGEQFF.

This chain joins TRBV12-3 or TRBV12-4 and TRBJ1-4; TRBD1 is a possible D gene (5 bases). Trimming removed 6 bases at V and 7 bases at J, with 24 bases between. The CDR3 contains 17 residues. CDR3: CASSRSGHRTRSEKLFF. The CDR3 DNA reads TGTGCCAGCAGCCGATCGGGGCACAGGACTCGTTCTGAAAAACTGTTTTTT.

This clonotype was detected a few times. The CDR3 DNA is TGCAGTGCTACCATCGATGTTAATCAGCCCCAGCATTTT. It is translated as CSATIDVNQPQHF. The rearrangement joins TRBV20-1 to TRBJ1-5; no definite D call. The CDR3 has 13 amino acids. V gave up 4 bases and J gave up 4 bases, with 11 bases separating them. The V gene's germline CDR1 is DFQATT and CDR2 SNEGSKA (reference sequence).

This clonotype was found a few times. J is TRBJ1-2 and V is TRBV5-1; tentative D call: TRBD1 (5 bases). Trimming took 1 base from V and 0 from J, leaving 10 bases between them. The CDR3 spans 15 residues. Looked up from germline, CDR1 is SGHRS and CDR2 is YFSETQ. In nucleotides, the CDR3 is TGCGCCAGCAGCTTGCGGGGGGGTTCTAACTATGGCTACACCTTC. Encoded protein: CASSLRGGSNYGYTF.

The chain joins TRBV2 to TRBJ2-1, with 12 bases lining up with TRBD2. V shed 4 bases and J 4 bases; nucleotides not matched to a gene: 5. This CDR3 contains 16 residues. Germline V gene data show CDR1 as SNHLY and CDR2 as FYNNEI. In nucleotides, the CDR3 is TGTGCCAGCAGTGTCCGGACTAGCGGGATTTACAATGAGCAGTTCTTC. Residues: CASSVRTSGIYNEQFF.

This clonotype was seen more than once but under ten times. The genes are TRBV27 and TRBJ2-7, with D unclear. Germline loops: CDR1 MNHEY, CDR2 SMNVEV (reference sequence). V lost 5 bases and J 9 bases, leaving 17 bases between the germline ends. The CDR3 contains 13 residues. CDR3 loop: CASSVRALVGQYF. As DNA, the CDR3 is TGTGCCAGCAGTGTCCGGGCCCTCGTAGGGCAGTACTTC.

The chain uses TRBV6-5 and TRBJ2-3, with 14 bases lining up with TRBD2. The germline gives CDR1 MNHEY, CDR2 SVGAGI. The CDR3 contains 18 residues. V gave up 4 bases and J gave up 2 bases; unmatched junction bases: 8. In DNA form, the CDR3 reads TGTGCCAGCAGTTCTCCGGGACTAGCGGGAGTGCTCACAGATACGCAGTATTTT. Residues: CASSSPGLAGVLTDTQYF.

The rearrangement links TRBV18 to TRBJ1-6; 8 bases fit TRBD1. Trimming cost V 3 bases and J 0 bases; bases outside gene matches: 7. Germline CDR1 and CDR2: KGHSH and LQKENI. CDR3 size: 18 residues. The CDR3 protein is CASSPSTGVSSYNSPLHF. The CDR3 nucleotides read TGTGCCAGCTCACCTTCGACAGGGGTTAGCTCCTATAATTCACCCCTCCACTTT.

This clonotype has only a few counts. The rearrangement uses TRBV7-3 and TRBJ1-6; D remains ambiguous. The CDR3 runs to 16 residues. Trimming cost V 0 bases and J 8 bases, with 14 bases left between them. Germline V gene sequence: CDR1 SGHTA, CDR2 FQGTGA. The CDR3, as DNA: TGTGCCAGCAGCTTAACCGGCCTGATGGTTCATTCACCCCTCCACTTT. Its translation: CASSLTGLMVHSPLHF.

This clonotype was seen at least ten times. V gene TRBV29-1 combines with J gene TRBJ2-7, with 10 bases matching TRBD1. Germline loops: CDR1 SQVTM, CDR2 ANQGSEA. This CDR3 spans 15 amino acids. The ends lost 2 bases at V and 4 bases at J; junction bases unmatched: 8. In nucleotides, the CDR3 is TGCAGCGTTGAATCCGCCGGGGACAGGGGTTACGAGCAGTACTTC. Translated: CSVESAGDRGYEQYF.